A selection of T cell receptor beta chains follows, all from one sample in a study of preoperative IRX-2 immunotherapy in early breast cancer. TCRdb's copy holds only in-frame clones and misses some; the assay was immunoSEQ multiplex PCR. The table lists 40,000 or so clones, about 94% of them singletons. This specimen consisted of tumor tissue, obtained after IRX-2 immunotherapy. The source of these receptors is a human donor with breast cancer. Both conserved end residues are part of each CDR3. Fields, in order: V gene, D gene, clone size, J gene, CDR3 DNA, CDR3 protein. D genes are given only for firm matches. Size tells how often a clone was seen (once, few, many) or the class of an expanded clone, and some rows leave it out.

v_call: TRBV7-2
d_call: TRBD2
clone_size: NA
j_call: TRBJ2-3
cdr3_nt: TGTGCCAGCAGCTCTACTAGCGCGGCTCTCACAGATACGCAGTATTTT
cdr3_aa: CASSSTSAALTDTQYF

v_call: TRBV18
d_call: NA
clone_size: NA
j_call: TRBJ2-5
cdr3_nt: TGTGCCAGCTCACCGGAGTACCAAGAGACCCAGTACTTC
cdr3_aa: CASSPEYQETQYF

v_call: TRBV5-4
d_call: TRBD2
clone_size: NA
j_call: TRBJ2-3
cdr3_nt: TGTGCCAGCAGCTTTAGCGGGGGGTTCACAGATACGCAGTATTTT
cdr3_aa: CASSFSGGFTDTQYF

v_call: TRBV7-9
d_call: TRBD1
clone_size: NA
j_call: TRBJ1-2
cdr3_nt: TGTGCCAGCAGCCGGCCCACAGGGGGAGATGGCTACACCTTC
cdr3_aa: CASSRPTGGDGYTF

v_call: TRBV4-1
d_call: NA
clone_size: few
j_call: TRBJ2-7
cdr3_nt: TGCGCCAGCAGCCAAAGTGCCCTAGGCCTGTACGAGCAGTACTTC
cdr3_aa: CASSQSALGLYEQYF

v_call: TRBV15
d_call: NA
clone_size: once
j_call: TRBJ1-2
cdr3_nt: TGTGCCACCAGCAGAGATCGCGGGTGGGATGGCTACACCTTC
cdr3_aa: CATSRDRGWDGYTF

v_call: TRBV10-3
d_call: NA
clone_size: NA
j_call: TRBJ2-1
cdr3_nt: TGTGCCATCAGTGGTGGGTCCTACAATGAGCAGTTCTTC
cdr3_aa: CAISGGSYNEQFF

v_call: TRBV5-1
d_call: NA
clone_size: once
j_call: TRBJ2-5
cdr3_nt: TGCGCCAGCAGCCCGGGATCTACCCAAGAGACCCAGTACTTC
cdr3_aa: CASSPGSTQETQYF

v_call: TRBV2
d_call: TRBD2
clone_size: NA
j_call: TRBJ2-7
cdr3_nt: TGTGCCAGTACTAGCGGGGCATACGAGCAGTACTTC
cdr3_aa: CASTSGAYEQYF

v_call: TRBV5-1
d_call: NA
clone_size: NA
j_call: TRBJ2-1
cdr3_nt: TGCGCCAGCAGCTTGGGCCCCTCGAGCTCCTACAATGAGCAGTTCTTC
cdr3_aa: CASSLGPSSSYNEQFF

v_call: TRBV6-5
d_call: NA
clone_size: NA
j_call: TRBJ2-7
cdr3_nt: TGTGCCAGCAGTTACACAGCCTCCTACGAGCAGTACTTC
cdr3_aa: CASSYTASYEQYF

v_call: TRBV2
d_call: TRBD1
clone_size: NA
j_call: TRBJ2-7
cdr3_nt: TGTGCCAGCAGTGAGACAGGGGGACTCTACGAGCAGTACTTC
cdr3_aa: CASSETGGLYEQYF

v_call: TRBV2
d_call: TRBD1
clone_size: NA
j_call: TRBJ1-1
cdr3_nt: TGTGCCAGCGTACGGGACAGGGAGAACACTGAAGCTTTCTTT
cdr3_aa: CASVRDRENTEAFF

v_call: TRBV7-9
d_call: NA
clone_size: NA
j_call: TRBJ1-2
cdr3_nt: TGTGCCAGCAGCAATAACCTTATTGGGGGCTATGGCTACACCTTC
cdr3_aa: CASSNNLIGGYGYTF

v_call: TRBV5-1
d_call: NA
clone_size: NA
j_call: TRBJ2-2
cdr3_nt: TGCGCCAGCAGCTTTCTTTTGGAGGCCGGGGAGCTGTTTTTT
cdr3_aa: CASSFLLEAGELFF

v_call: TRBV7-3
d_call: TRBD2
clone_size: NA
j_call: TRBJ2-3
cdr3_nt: TGTGCCAGCAGCTCCGGTTCTAGCGGGGGCACAGATACGCAGTATTTT
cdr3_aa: CASSSGSSGGTDTQYF

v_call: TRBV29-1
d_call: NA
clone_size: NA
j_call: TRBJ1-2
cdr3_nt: TGCAGCGTTGACCCCTCCCCGGGCGGCTACACCTTC
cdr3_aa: CSVDPSPGGYTF

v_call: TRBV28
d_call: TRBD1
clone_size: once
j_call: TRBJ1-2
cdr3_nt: TGTGCCAGCAGTCCTACAGGGGACGACTATGGCTACACCTTC
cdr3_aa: CASSPTGDDYGYTF

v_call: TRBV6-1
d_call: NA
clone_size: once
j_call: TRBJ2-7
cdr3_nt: TGTGCCAGCAGTGGGGACACCTACGAGCAGTACTTC
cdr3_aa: CASSGDTYEQYF

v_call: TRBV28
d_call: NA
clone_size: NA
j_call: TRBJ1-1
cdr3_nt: TGTGCCAGCAGCTACAGCACTGAAGCTTTCTTT
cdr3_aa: CASSYSTEAFF

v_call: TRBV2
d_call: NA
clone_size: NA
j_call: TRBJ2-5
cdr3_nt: TGTGCCAGCAGGGCTCGACTAGACGTGGAGACCCAGTACTTC
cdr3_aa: CASRARLDVETQYF

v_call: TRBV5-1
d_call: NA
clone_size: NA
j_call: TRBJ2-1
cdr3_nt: TGCGCCAGCAGCTTTTCTGGCCTCTCCTACAATGAGCAGTTCTTC
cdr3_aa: CASSFSGLSYNEQFF

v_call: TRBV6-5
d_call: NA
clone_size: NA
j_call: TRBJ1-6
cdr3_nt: TGTGCCAGCAGTTACGGGAATTCACCCCTCCACTTT
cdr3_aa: CASSYGNSPLHF

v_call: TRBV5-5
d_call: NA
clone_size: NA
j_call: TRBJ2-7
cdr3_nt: TGTGCCAGCAGCTTGGTTAGGGCCTCGAGTAAGCACGAGCAGTACTTC
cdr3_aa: CASSLVRASSKHEQYF

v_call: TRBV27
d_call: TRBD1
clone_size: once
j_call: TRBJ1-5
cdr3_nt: TGTGCCAGCAGTTACCGCTGGACAGGGGTTAGTCAGCCCCAGCATTTT
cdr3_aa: CASSYRWTGVSQPQHF

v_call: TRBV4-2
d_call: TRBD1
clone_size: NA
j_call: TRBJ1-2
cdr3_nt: TGTGCCAGCAGCCATGGGGACAGGGCCAGTTCGGACTATGGCTACACCTTC
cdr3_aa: CASSHGDRASSDYGYTF

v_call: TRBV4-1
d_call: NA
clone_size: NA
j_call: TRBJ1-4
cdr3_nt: TGCGCCAGCCGCCAAATTACAACTAATGAAAAACTGTTTTTT
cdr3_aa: CASRQITTNEKLFF

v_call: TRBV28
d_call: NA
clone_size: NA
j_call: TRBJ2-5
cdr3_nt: TGTGCCAGCAGTCTCCCGGCCAGGGGGGGCCAAGAGACCCAGTACTTC
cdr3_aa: CASSLPARGGQETQYF

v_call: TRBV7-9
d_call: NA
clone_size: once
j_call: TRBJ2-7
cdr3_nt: TGTGCCAGCAGCTTAGGGGCAGGGGTGACCTACGAGCAGTACTTC
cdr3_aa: CASSLGAGVTYEQYF

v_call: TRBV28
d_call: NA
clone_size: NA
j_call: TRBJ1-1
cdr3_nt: TGTGCCAGCAGTTTACTCACTGAAGCTTTCTTT
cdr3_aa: CASSLLTEAFF

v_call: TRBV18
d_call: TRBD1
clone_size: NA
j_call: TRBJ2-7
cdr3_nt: TGTGCCAGCTCACCGGGACAGGGAGGACCCTACGAGCAGTACTTC
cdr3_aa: CASSPGQGGPYEQYF

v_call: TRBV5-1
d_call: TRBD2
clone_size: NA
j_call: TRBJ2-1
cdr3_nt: TGCGCCAGCAGCTTAGCGGGGGTATGGGAGCAGTTCTTC
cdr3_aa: CASSLAGVWEQFF

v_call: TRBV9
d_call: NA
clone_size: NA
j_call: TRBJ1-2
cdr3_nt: TGTGCCAGCAGCGTAGGACAGGCGGGAGGCTATGGCTACACCTTC
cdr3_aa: CASSVGQAGGYGYTF

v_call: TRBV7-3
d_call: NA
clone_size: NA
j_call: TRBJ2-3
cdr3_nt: TGTGCCAGCAGCATTACGGGGGGCCGTGGAGATACGCAGTATTTT
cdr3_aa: CASSITGGRGDTQYF